This T cell receptor beta chain was recovered during a study of shared clonotypes between healthy human individuals. General observations from the study: The sole specimen, blood, was sampled, and tissue repertoires likely differ.

How the authors handled the data: Junction-only immunoSEQ sequences carried no quality scores, so filtering differed. The data were produced by immunoSEQ multiplex PCR, yet TCRdb's version contains in-frame clones alone and is incomplete. Clone size and the V and J calls come from that table; the DNA yielded D and trimming. Of roughly 1 million clones in the sample, roughly 80% are singletons; the top ten hold about 1.5%. The junction had 11 bases not matched to a gene; V was cut back by 5 bases and J by 8 bases. CDR1 is SGHTA, CDR2 FQGNSA, per germline. CDR3 length equals 16 residues. Turning to this clone: Its target is not known.

What was sequenced was memory CD4+ T cells sorted from blood. The subset here: CD45RA-negative fraction. The chain recombines TRBV7-2 with TRBJ2-1, with 11 bases identical to TRBD2. This receptor was taken from a young man in good health. CDR3 DNA sequence: TGTGCCAGCAGCCGAAGGGTAGCGGGAGGGGGAGATGAGCAGTTCTTC. Amino acid sequence: CASSRRVAGGGDEQFF.